The 5 T cell receptor beta chains listed next were all sequenced from one sample in a study of shared clonotypes between healthy human individuals (dated by TCRdb to about 2020). Library preparation used the immunoSEQ multiplex PCR assay. The table comes from immuneACCESS by way of TCRdb, which keeps in-frame sequences with V and J called. Part of the clones is missing from these tables; in studies checked, under half for an unresolved V gene and the rest for unknown reasons. Present in this sample are about 2 million clones, roughly 95% of which were seen just once. The ten largest clonotypes hold roughly 0.13% of the sample. Sequencing was done on a sample of naive CD4+ T cells sorted from blood. The cell subset or site tag for this specimen amounts to: CD45RA+ positively selected. All receptors derive from a young man in good health.

With regard to this clone: The sample carries other DNA sequences with the same CDR3. This chain connects TRBV2 to TRBJ1-2; no clear D. V was cut by 4 bases and J by 3 bases, with 6 bases left in between. This CDR3 comprises 12 residues. Germline V gene sequence: CDR1 SNHLY, CDR2 FYNNEI. CDR3 coding DNA: TGTGCCAGCAGTGCAGCGGACTATGGCTACACCTTC. This translates into CASSAADYGYTF.

This clone is a singleton in its sample. The identical CDR3 is also encoded by other nucleotide sequences in the sample. This chain joins TRBV6-5 and TRBJ1-1, with D perhaps matching TRBD1 (5 bases). V dropped 7 bases and J dropped 8 bases, with 14 bases sitting between them. Germline CDR1 reads MNHEY; CDR2 reads SVGAGI. The CDR3 has 12 amino acids. This CDR3 is CASTLTGGEAFF. In DNA, the CDR3 is TGTGCCAGCACTCTTACGGGGGGGGAAGCTTTCTTT.

V usage is TRBV11-3 and J usage is TRBJ2-7; D not resolved. The CDR3 spans 14 residues. The V end was cut by 1 base, the J end by 0 bases, with 7 bases between. Germline CDR1 SGHNT, CDR2 YENEEA. The CDR3 DNA follows: TGTGCCAGCAGCTTAGGGGTGAGCTCCTACGAGCAGTACTTC. Its protein product is CASSLGVSSYEQYF.

The V and J genes are TRBV11-2 and TRBJ2-7; 12 nucleotides align to TRBD2. This CDR3 contains 16 residues. CDR1 and CDR2 from the germline V gene are SGHAT and FQNNGV. V was clipped by 5 bases and J by 4 bases; unmatched bases: 9. In nucleotides, the CDR3 is TGTGCCAGCAGCCCAAGTGGACTAGCGGGAAATTACGAGCAGTACTTC. Amino acid sequence: CASSPSGLAGNYEQYF.

This chain links TRBV10-3 with TRBJ2-5; D call uncertain. The V gene lost 5 bases and the J gene lost 5 bases, with 12 bases spanning the gap. Per the germline V gene, CDR1 is ENHRY and CDR2 is SYGVKD. The CDR3 extends over 13 amino acids. CDR3 residues: CAISPTPIETQYF. CDR3 DNA: TGTGCCATCAGTCCCACCCCCATCGAGACCCAGTACTTC.